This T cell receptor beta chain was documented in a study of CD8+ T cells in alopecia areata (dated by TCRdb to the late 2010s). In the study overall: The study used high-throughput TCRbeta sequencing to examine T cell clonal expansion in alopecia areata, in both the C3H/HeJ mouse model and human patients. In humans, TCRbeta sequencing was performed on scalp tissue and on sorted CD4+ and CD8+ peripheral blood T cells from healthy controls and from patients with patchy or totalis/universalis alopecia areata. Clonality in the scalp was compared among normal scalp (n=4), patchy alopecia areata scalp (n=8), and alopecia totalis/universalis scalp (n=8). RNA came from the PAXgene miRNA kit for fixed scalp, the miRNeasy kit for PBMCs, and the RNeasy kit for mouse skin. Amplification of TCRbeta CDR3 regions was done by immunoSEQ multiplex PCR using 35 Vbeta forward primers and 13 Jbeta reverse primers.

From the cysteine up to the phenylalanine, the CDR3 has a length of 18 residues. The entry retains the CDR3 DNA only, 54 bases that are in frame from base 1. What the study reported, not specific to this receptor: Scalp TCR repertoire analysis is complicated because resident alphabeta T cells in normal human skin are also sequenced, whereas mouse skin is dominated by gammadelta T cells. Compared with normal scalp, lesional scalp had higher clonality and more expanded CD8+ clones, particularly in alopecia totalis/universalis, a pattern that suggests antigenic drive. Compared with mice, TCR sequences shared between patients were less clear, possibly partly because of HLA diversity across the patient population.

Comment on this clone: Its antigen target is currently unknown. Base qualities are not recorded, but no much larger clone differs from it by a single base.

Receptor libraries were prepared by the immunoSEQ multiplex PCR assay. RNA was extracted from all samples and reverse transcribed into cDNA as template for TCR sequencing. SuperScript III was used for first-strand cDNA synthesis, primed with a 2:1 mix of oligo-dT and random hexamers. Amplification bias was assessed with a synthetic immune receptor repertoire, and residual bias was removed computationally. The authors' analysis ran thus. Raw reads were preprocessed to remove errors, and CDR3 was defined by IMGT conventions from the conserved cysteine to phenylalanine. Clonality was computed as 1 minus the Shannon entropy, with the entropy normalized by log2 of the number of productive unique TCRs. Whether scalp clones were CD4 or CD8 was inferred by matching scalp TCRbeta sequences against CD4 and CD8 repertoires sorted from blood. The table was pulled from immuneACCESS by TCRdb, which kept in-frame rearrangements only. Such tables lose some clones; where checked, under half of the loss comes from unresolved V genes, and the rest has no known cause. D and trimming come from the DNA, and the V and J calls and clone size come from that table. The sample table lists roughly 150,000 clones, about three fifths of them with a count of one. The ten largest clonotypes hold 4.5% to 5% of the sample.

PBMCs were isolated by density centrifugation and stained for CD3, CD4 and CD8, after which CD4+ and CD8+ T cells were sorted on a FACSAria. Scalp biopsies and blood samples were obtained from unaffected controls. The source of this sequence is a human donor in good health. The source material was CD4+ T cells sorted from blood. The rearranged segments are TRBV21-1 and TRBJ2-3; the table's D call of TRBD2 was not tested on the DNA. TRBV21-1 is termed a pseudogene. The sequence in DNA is TGTGCCAGCAGCACCGTTCCGGCTAGCGGGAAGCCGACAGATACGCAGTATTTT. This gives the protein CASSTVPASGKPTDTQYF.